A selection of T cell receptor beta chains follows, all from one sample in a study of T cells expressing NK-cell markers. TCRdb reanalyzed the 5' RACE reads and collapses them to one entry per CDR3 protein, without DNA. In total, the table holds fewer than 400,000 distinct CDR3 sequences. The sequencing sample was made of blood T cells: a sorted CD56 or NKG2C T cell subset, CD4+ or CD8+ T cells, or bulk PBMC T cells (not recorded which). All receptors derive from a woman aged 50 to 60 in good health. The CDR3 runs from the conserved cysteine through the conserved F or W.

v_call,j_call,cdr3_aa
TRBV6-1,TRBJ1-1,CASSTGQIEKAFF
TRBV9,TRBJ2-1,CASSVGVASINEQFF
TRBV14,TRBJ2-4,CASSLGRRIQYF
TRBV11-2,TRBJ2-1,CASSPSTYRGQRYNEQFF
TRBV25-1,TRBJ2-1,CASSESRAVGNEQFF
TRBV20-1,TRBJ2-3,CSASPGTSTDTQYF
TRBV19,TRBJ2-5,CASSPTARETQYF
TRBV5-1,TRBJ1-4,CASSFLTAIGANEKLFF
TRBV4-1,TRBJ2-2,CASSQVRGRHAGELFF
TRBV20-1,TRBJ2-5,CSARDRSGRARETQYF
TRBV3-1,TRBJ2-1,CASSLPGASSYNEQFF
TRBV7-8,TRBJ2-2,CASSSPVGASYTGELFF
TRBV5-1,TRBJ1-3,CASSGGRGAGNTIYF
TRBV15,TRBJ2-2,CATSLRPKANTGELFF
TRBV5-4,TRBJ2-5,CASNNRVGETQYF
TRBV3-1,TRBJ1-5,CASSPGTVIAGQPQHF
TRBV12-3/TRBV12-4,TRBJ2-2,CASSFIGSGNTGELFF
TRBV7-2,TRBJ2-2,CASRTLTIGELFF
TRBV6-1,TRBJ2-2,CASRENVWGELFF
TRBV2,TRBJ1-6,CASKGLDSPLHF
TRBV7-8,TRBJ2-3,CASSSIVAGALSVTQYF
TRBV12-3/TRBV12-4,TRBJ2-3,CASSFWDRVITDTQYF
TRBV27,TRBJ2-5,CASSPLTGVQETQYF
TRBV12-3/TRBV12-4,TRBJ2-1,CASTLGGFRQFF
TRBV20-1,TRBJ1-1,CSASRSSSVTEAFF
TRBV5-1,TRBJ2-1,CASSKSGRAAYEQFF
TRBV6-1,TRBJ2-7,CASSEEAGLVPYEQYF
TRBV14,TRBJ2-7,CASSYSGRHYEQYF